The 7 T cell receptor beta chains reported below all come from one sample, sequenced in a study of blood T cells in healthy people across ages. Primed by a sample-barcoded 5' primer and a J-beta primer mix, a second PCR proceeded for about 7 to 11 cycles. One entry per CDR3 protein results from TCRdb running MiXCR on the 5' RACE reads. The sample holds about 630,000 distinct CDR3 sequences, under 25% seen once. Sequences were obtained from blood. The receptors here all came from a man between 65 and 80 years old in good health.

CDR3 nucleotides: TGTGCCAGCAGGGTCCCGGGACTAGCGGGAGTCAGGTCCTACAATGAGCAGTTCTTC. Its translation: CASRVPGLAGVRSYNEQFF. The chain joins TRBV2 to TRBJ2-5; 14 bases are a match to TRBD2. The DNA end lines up better with TRBJ2-1; the J call may be wrong. This CDR3 contains 19 residues. Germline V gives CDR1 SNHLY, CDR2 FYNNEI.

This clonotype has more than one count but fewer than ten. The chain carries TRBV3-1 and TRBJ2-3; maybe TRBD2 (5 bases). V was cut by 0 bases and J by 6 bases, with 16 bases left in between. The germline V gene has CDR1 LGHDT and CDR2 YNNKEL (reference sequence). This CDR3 region has 16 residues. In nucleotides, the CDR3 is TGTGCCAGCAGCCAAGATGTAACGAGCGGTGGGGATACGCAGTATTTT. The encoded protein is CASSQDVTSGGDTQYF.

V gene TRBV20-1 combines with J gene TRBJ2-1; TRBD2 matches 10 bases. Judging by the DNA end, TRBJ2-7 fits better; the J call may be wrong. Per germline, CDR1 DFQATT and CDR2 SNEGSKA (reference sequence). This CDR3 is built from 15 residues. The CDR3 spells CSAWRAAGGPHEQYF. Written as DNA, the CDR3 is TGCAGTGCTTGGAGAGCAGCGGGAGGGCCCCACGAGCAGTACTTC.

The V call is TRBV4-3, the J call TRBJ2-7, with D possibly being TRBD2 (5 bases). The length of the CDR3 is 18 residues. CDR1 is LGHNA, CDR2 YSLEER, per germline. Trimming took 1 base from V and 3 from J, leaving 22 bases between them. CDR3 sequence (DNA): TGCGCCAGCAGCCAAGGCCCAGTCGGGGATGTTTGGGACTACGAGCAGTACTTC. The encoded protein is CASSQGPVGDVWDYEQYF.

The genes are TRBV20-1 and TRBJ2-5, with D maybe TRBD2 (5 bases). The DNA end is a closer match to TRBJ2-7, so the J assignment may be wrong. This CDR3 region has 12 residues. Germline V CDR1 and CDR2: DFQATT, SNEGSKA (reference sequence). In DNA form, the CDR3 reads TGCAGTGCTAGAGCCGGGATCTACGAGCAGTACTTC. Its protein is CSARAGIYEQYF.

This clonotype was detected only a few times. V is TRBV14 and J is TRBJ2-5; D is unclear. This CDR3 comprises 13 residues. Deletions cut 2 bases from V and 5 bases from J, with 9 bases between. Germline loops: CDR1 SGHDN, CDR2 FVKESK. The CDR3 loop reads CASSQLPGETQYF. The CDR3 DNA reads TGTGCCAGCAGCCAACTCCCTGGGGAGACCCAGTACTTC.

The table lists this clonotype with a few counts. The chain couples TRBV6-1 to TRBJ2-7, with 9 nucleotides matching TRBD2. This CDR3 region has 20 residues. Germline lookup yields CDR1 MNHNS and CDR2 SASEGT. Trimming cost V 5 bases and J 0 bases; bases outside gene matches: 20. As DNA, the CDR3 is TGTGCCAGCAGTACCCCTTCCTGGACAGTTAGCGGGAGTCGCTCCTACGAGCAGTACTTC. Translating it yields CASSTPSWTVSGSRSYEQYF.